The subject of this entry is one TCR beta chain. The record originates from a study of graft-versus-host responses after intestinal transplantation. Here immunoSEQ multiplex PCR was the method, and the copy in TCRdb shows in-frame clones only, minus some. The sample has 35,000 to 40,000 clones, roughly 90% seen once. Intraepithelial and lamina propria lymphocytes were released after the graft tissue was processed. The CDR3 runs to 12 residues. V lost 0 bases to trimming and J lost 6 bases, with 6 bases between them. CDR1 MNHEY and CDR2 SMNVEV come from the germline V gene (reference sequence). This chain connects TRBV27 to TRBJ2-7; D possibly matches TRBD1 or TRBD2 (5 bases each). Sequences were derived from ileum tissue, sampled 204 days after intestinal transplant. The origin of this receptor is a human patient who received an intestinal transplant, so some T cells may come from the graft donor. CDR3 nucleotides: TGTGCCAGCAGTTTATCTGGGGGCGAGCAGTACTTC. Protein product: CASSLSGGEQYF.